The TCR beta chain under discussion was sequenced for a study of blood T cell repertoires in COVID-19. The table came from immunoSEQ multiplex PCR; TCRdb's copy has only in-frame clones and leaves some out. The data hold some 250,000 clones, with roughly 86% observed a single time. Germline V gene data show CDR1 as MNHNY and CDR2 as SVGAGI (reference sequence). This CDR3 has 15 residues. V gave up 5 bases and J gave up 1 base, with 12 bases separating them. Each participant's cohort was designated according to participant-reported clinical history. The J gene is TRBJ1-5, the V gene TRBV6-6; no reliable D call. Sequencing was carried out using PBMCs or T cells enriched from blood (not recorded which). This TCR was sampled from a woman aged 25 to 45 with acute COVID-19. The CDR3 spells CASSTPSQSNQPQHF. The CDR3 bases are TGTGCCAGCAGTACCCCCTCGCAGAGCAATCAGCCCCAGCATTTT.